This T cell receptor (beta chain) was obtained from a study of shared clonotypes between healthy human individuals. This CDR3 has 15 amino acids. J was trimmed by 9 bases and V by 2 bases; bases with no gene match: 7. Germline V gene data show CDR1 as MNHEY and CDR2 as SMNVEV (reference sequence). As to this clone: The antigen remains unidentified.

Assay: immunoSEQ multiplex PCR; the TCRdb copy retains only in-frame clones and omits some. The sample lists more than 450,000 clones, 75% to 85% seen once, with approximately 13% in the top ten. Study results and caveats: Having only a few donors restricted how much genetic and exposure-history diversity was captured.

Every donor, a Caucasian adult, lived in Nashville, Tennessee. The TCR originated in a woman aged 40-49 years in good health. Some clones in this sample may be carry-over from other donors' samples. Sequenced material: PBMCs. V usage is TRBV27 and J usage is TRBJ1-1; TRBD1 aligns across 12 bases. In DNA form, the CDR3 reads TGTGCCAGCAGTTTAGGGACAGGGGGCGCGGGGAAAGCTTTCTTT. Translating gives CASSLGTGGAGKAFF.